The clone carrying this TCR beta chain has just one count. CDR1 and CDR2 (germline): MDHEN, SYDVKM. Trimming cost V 5 bases and J 2 bases; bases outside gene matches: 9. The CDR3 is made up of 17 amino acids. The table came from immunoSEQ multiplex PCR; TCRdb's copy has only in-frame clones and leaves some out. The sample lists fewer than 200,000 clones; 84% were seen once. These data originate in a study of blood T cell repertoires in COVID-19. Across the study: The cDNA or gDNA used as material had been derived from T cells, B-cell-depleted T cells, or PBMCs.

V usage is TRBV28 and J usage is TRBJ2-5; 12 bases fit TRBD1. Sequencing used peripheral blood. This sequence was found in a man between 65 and 79 years old with active or convalescent COVID-19. CDR3: CASSPGTGGWGQETQYF. In nucleotides, the CDR3 is TGTGCCAGCAGTCCCGGGACAGGGGGCTGGGGGCAAGAGACCCAGTACTTC.